These 28 T cell receptor beta chains originate from one sample sequenced in a study of blood T cell repertoires in COVID-19. Produced via immunoSEQ multiplex PCR; TCRdb's table is partial and in-frame only. The sample lists about 120,000 clones, roughly 69% occurring once. The material sequenced was peripheral blood. Source of these receptors: a woman in her 70s with acute or convalescent COVID-19.

The chain couples TRBV3-1 (or the pseudogene TRBV3-2) to TRBJ1-6, with no clear D. Germline values: CDR1 LGHDT, CDR2 YNNKEL (reference sequence). The CDR3 runs to 13 residues. V was trimmed by 5 bases and J by 7 bases, leaving 9 bases between them. The CDR3 DNA reads TGTGCCAGCAGCTCTACGGGAAATTCACCCCTCCACTTT. Its translation is CASSSTGNSPLHF.

The chain recombines TRBV7-8 with TRBJ2-1, with a possible D match to TRBD2 (5 bases). V gave up 5 bases and J gave up 10 bases, with 9 bases separating them. Germline lookup yields CDR1 SGHVS and CDR2 FQNEAQ. The CDR3 has 11 residues. In nucleotides, the CDR3 is TGTGCCAGCAGCCTGCGGGCGGAGCAGTTCTTC. This sequence encodes CASSLRAEQFF.

The genes are TRBV5-5 and TRBJ1-5, with 7 nucleotides matching TRBD1. The CDR3 is 17 amino acids. Germline V gives CDR1 SGHKS, CDR2 YYEKEE (reference sequence). Trimming took 0 bases from V and 5 from J; bases not matched to a gene: 11. CDR3 in amino acids: CASSLGPQQGFYQPQHF. In nucleotides, the CDR3 is TGTGCCAGCAGCTTGGGGCCGCAACAGGGGTTCTATCAGCCCCAGCATTTT.

The sample holds one count of this clone. The rearrangement links TRBV7-2 to TRBJ2-5; possibly TRBD2 for D (6 bases). Trimming stripped 5 bases from V and 4 bases from J, with 17 bases between. CDR1 is SGHTA, CDR2 FQGNSA, per germline. The CDR3 contains 15 residues. CDR3 loop: CASSTRRGWGETQYF. CDR3 nucleotide sequence: TGTGCCAGCAGCACCCGGCGGGGCTGGGGAGAGACCCAGTACTTC.

This clone was detected ten times or more. This chain uses TRBV5-5 with TRBJ2-2, with 10 bases that match TRBD2. This CDR3 is 17 amino acids long. The germline CDR1 and CDR2 sequences are SGHKS and YYEKEE (reference sequence). V shed 4 bases, J shed 4 bases, and the junction held 10 bases outside the gene matches. Written as DNA, the CDR3 is TGTGCCAGCAGCCCCCTGGCTAGCGGGAGTGGCACCGGGGAGCTGTTTTTT. Translating it yields CASSPLASGSGTGELFF.

This clone was found a few times. The genes are TRBV6-5 and TRBJ2-7, with 15 nucleotides matching TRBD2. The CDR3 consists of 15 residues. Germline CDR1 MNHEY, CDR2 SVGAGI. V lost 6 bases, J lost 2 bases, and 2 bases stayed unmatched. The CDR3, as DNA: TGTGCCAGCAGCGGACTAGCGGGGGGGACCTACGAGCAGTACTTC. It specifies CASSGLAGGTYEQYF.

The V call is TRBV29-1, the J call TRBJ2-2; perhaps TRBD2 as D (5 bases). Between the trimmed V and J ends, which lost 6 bases and 3 bases, there was a span of 11 bases. Germline CDR1 reads SQVTM; CDR2 reads ANQGSEA. The CDR3 totals 13 residues. DNA of the CDR3: TGCAGCGTCCAATCGGGATACACCGGGGAGCTGTTTTTT. Its translation: CSVQSGYTGELFF.

This clone was counted many times. The chain carries TRBV7-2 and TRBJ1-6, with 11 bases that match TRBD1. CDR3 length equals 16 residues. Germline V lookup: CDR1 SGHTA, CDR2 FQGNSA. V was pared by 5 bases and J by 8 bases, with 8 bases of the junction left unmatched. The CDR3 is CASSLGQGANDSPLHF. For the CDR3, the DNA is TGTGCCAGCAGCCTCGGACAGGGGGCGAACGATTCACCCCTCCACTTT.

The rearrangement uses TRBV5-1 and TRBJ1-3; 8 nucleotides agree with TRBD1. Germline CDR1 and CDR2: SGHRS and YFSETQ. The CDR3 is 16 residues long. The V segment lost 5 bases and the J segment 1 base; nucleotides outside the gene matches: 8. DNA of the CDR3: TGCGCCAGCAGGGAAGGGACAGGCACTTCTGGAAACACCATATATTTT. This codes for CASREGTGTSGNTIYF.

This clone was counted a few times. V is TRBV2 and J is TRBJ1-2; 9 positions agree with TRBD1. The CDR3 runs 20 residues. With V trimmed by 2 bases and J by 7 bases, 23 bases remained unmatched. Per the germline V gene, CDR1 is SNHLY and CDR2 is FYNNEI. The CDR3 DNA sequence: TGTGCCAGCAGTGAACTTCCGGGGATTGGGATACAGGGGGCGTTAGGTGGCTACACCTTC. This sequence encodes CASSELPGIGIQGALGGYTF.

The sample holds a few counts of this clone. V and J are TRBV14 and TRBJ1-2, with 8 bases that match TRBD1. The CDR3 runs to 15 residues. Germline values: CDR1 SGHDN, CDR2 FVKESK. V shed 4 bases and J 5 bases; nucleotides not matched to a gene: 9. The CDR3 loop reads CASSLTGTGAYGYTF. The CDR3 nucleotides are TGTGCCAGCAGCCTCACCGGGACAGGAGCATATGGCTACACCTTC.

The chain links TRBV4-2 to TRBJ2-2, with a tentative D call TRBD1 (5 bases). V was shortened by 1 base and J by 7 bases, with 10 bases between the two germline ends. This CDR3 spans 14 amino acids. The V gene's germline CDR1 is LGHNA and CDR2 YNFKEQ. The CDR3 nucleotides read TGTGCCAGCAGCCAAGGACAAGGGGACGGGGAGCTGTTTTTT. Its protein product is CASSQGQGDGELFF.

The CDR3 DNA sequence: TGCGCCAGCAGCCAAGGGGCGGGGGCCCCCACAGATACGCAGTATTTT. Protein: CASSQGAGAPTDTQYF. This chain uses TRBV4-3 with TRBJ2-3, with D perhaps TRBD2 (7 bases). The germline V gene encodes CDR1 LGHNA and CDR2 YSLEER. The CDR3 is 16 amino acids. V lost 1 base, J lost 2 bases, and 13 bases lay in between.

This clone has a count of ten or more. The chain has TRBV19 and TRBJ1-1; TRBD1 is a possible D gene (5 bases). CDR1 and CDR2 from the germline V gene are LNHDA and SQIVND (reference sequence). The CDR3 spans 14 residues. Trimming took 8 bases from V and 1 from J, leaving 14 bases between them. The CDR3 nucleotides read TGTGCCAGTCAGATAAGTAGGGGGAACACTGAAGCTTTCTTT. It translates to CASQISRGNTEAFF.

This clone was detected only once. The rearrangement links TRBV3-1 (or the pseudogene TRBV3-2) to TRBJ2-1; 9 positions match TRBD2. The CDR3 loop spans 13 amino acids. Germline trimming cut 4 bases from V and 14 bases from J; bases unmatched to any gene: 9. CDR1 and CDR2 (germline): LGHDT, YNNKEL (reference sequence). The CDR3: CASSPREREEKFF. As DNA, the CDR3 is TGTGCCAGCAGCCCGAGAGAGCGGGAGGAAAAGTTCTTC.

There are a few counts of this clone. The chain links TRBV4-2 to TRBJ2-7, with 9 bases that match TRBD2. This CDR3 has 15 amino acids. Germline CDR1 LGHNA, CDR2 YNFKEQ. V lost 3 bases and J lost 2; bases outside the gene matches: 5. In DNA form, the CDR3 reads TGTGCCAGCAGCCACCTAGCGGGACCGACCTACGAGCAGTACTTC. This gives the protein CASSHLAGPTYEQYF.

The chain carries TRBV10-3 and TRBJ2-1; D might be TRBD2 (5 bases). In germline, CDR1 is ENHRY, CDR2 SYGVKD. The CDR3 spans 13 residues. Trimming shortened V by 0 bases and J by 8 bases, and 8 bases separated the two germline ends. The CDR3 here is CAISESPGDEQFF. In DNA form, the CDR3 reads TGTGCCATCAGTGAGTCCCCCGGGGATGAGCAGTTCTTC.

A single count supports this clone. The rearrangement uses TRBV7-9 and TRBJ1-2; no definite D call. This CDR3 is 15 amino acids long. The germline CDR1 and CDR2 sequences are SEHNR and FQNEAQ (reference sequence). V lost 1 base and J 6 bases, leaving 15 bases between the germline ends. The CDR3, as DNA: TGTGCCAGCAGCTTAGGGAGGACCCAAGAGAATGGCTACACCTTC. This codes for CASSLGRTQENGYTF.

This chain joins TRBV2 and TRBJ2-3, with 10 bases fitting TRBD1. Germline V CDR1 and CDR2: SNHLY, FYNNEI. Losses at the gene ends were 9 bases for V and 8 bases for J; bases not matched to a gene: 11. This CDR3 contains 14 residues. CDR3: CASRGQGDGGTQYF. The CDR3 nucleotides are TGTGCCAGTCGCGGACAGGGGGACGGTGGTACGCAGTATTTT.

This chain uses TRBV10-2 with TRBJ2-3; weak D call: TRBD1 (6 bases). The CDR3 spans 12 residues. Germline CDR1 reads WSHSY; CDR2 reads SAAADI. V was trimmed by 8 bases and J by 4 bases, leaving 10 bases between them. The CDR3 protein is CASRPGADTQYF. CDR3 sequence (DNA): TGCGCCAGCCGGCCAGGGGCAGATACGCAGTATTTT.

The chain joins TRBV18 to TRBJ1-2; no clear D. V was clipped by 3 bases and J by 6 bases, with 20 bases between them. The CDR3 has 16 amino acids. Germline values: CDR1 KGHSH, CDR2 LQKENI. CDR3 in amino acids: CASSPDLFAHSDGYTF. The CDR3 coding sequence is TGTGCCAGCTCACCCGACCTTTTCGCACACAGTGATGGCTACACCTTC.

V gene TRBV28 combines with J gene TRBJ2-7; D perhaps matches TRBD1 (6 bases). The CDR3 has 13 residues. V was pared by 8 bases and J by 2 bases, with 13 bases between. The V gene's germline CDR1 is MDHEN and CDR2 SYDVKM. CDR3 bases: TGTGCCAGCCGACGGACAGCTACCTACGAGCAGTACTTC. The encoded protein is CASRRTATYEQYF.

This chain uses TRBV29-1 with TRBJ2-1; 12 bases agree with TRBD2. V dropped 4 bases and J dropped 3; count of bases not matched to a gene: 1. The CDR3 has 14 residues. Germline V gene sequence: CDR1 SQVTM, CDR2 ANQGSEA. This chain's CDR3 is CSVGTSGVYNEQFF. The CDR3 bases are TGCAGCGTTGGGACTAGCGGGGTCTACAATGAGCAGTTCTTC.

The V call is TRBV19, the J call TRBJ2-2; possible D gene TRBD2, 6 bases. CDR1 is LNHDA, CDR2 SQIVND, per germline (reference sequence). This CDR3 spans 14 amino acids. Trimming stripped 5 bases from V and 5 bases from J, with 12 bases between. The CDR3 region has the DNA TGTGCCAGTAGTGCAGTGGGGACTACCGGGGAGCTGTTTTTT. This codes for CASSAVGTTGELFF.

The chain joins TRBV9 to TRBJ1-1; D is ambiguous. CDR3 length: 13 residues. The V gene lost 4 bases and the J gene lost 0 bases, with 7 bases spanning the gap. Germline V gives CDR1 SGDLS, CDR2 YYNGEE. The CDR3 protein is CASSSQMNTEAFF. The CDR3 DNA sequence: TGTGCCAGCAGCTCCCAGATGAACACTGAAGCTTTCTTT.

This clone turned up a few times. The chain links TRBV27 to TRBJ2-1; 13 nucleotides line up with TRBD2. Germline V gene data show CDR1 as MNHEY and CDR2 as SMNVEV (reference sequence). Trimming removed 5 bases from V and 7 bases from J; junction bases left unmatched: 5. The CDR3 runs 15 residues. The CDR3 DNA is TGTGCCAGCAGTCACGGGACTAGCGGGATAAATGAGCAGTTCTTC. Its translation: CASSHGTSGINEQFF.

V usage is TRBV7-2 and J usage is TRBJ2-7, with 8 positions matching TRBD2. V shed 4 bases, J shed 7 bases, and the junction held 3 bases outside the gene matches. The germline gives CDR1 SGHTA, CDR2 FQGNSA. The CDR3 has 12 amino acids. The CDR3 sequence is CASSSPGGEQYF. The CDR3 nucleotides read TGTGCCAGCAGCTCCCCGGGGGGGGAGCAGTACTTC.

The V gene is TRBV6-5, the J gene TRBJ2-7; 11 bases match TRBD2. This CDR3 is 15 amino acids long. V was clipped by 6 bases and J by 1 base; unmatched bases: 5. CDR1 and CDR2 (germline): MNHEY, SVGAGI. The CDR3 here is CASSKTSGKSYEQYF. The CDR3 DNA reads TGTGCCAGCAGCAAGACTAGCGGGAAGTCCTACGAGCAGTACTTC.